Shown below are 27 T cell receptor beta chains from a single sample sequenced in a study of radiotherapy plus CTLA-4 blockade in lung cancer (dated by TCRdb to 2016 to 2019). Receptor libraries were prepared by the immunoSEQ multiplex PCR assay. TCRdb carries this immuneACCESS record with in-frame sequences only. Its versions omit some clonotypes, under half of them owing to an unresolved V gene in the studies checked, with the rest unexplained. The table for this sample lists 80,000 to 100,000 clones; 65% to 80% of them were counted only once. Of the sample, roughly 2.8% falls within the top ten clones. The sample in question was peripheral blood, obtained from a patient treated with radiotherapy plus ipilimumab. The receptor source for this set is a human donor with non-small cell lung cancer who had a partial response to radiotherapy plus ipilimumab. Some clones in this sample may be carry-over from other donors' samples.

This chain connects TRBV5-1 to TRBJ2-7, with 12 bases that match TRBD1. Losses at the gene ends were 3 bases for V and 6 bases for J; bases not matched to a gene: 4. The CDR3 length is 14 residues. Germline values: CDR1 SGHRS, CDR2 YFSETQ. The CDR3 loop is CASSSGQGASEQYF. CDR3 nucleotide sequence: TGCGCCAGCAGCTCGGGACAGGGGGCATCCGAGCAGTACTTC.

The CDR3, as DNA: TGTGCCAGCAGCCCCTCAGGAACGAACACCGGGGAGCTGTTTTTT. Amino acid sequence: CASSPSGTNTGELFF. The chain is built from TRBV7-9 and TRBJ2-2, with D uncertain. The CDR3 contains 15 residues. Trimming removed 5 bases from V and 0 bases from J, with 10 bases in between. CDR1 is SEHNR, CDR2 FQNEAQ, per germline (reference sequence).

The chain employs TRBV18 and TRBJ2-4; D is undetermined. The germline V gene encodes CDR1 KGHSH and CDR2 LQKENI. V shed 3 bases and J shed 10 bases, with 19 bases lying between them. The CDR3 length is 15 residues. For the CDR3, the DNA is TGTGCCAGCTCACCCCAACGTACGGGTAACCCAATTCAGTACTTC. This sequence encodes CASSPQRTGNPIQYF.

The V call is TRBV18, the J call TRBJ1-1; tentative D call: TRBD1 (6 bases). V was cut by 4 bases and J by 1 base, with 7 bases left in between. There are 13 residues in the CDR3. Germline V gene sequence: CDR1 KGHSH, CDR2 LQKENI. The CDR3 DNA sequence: TGTGCCAGCTCACAGGGACAGAACACTGAAGCTTTCTTT. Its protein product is CASSQGQNTEAFF.

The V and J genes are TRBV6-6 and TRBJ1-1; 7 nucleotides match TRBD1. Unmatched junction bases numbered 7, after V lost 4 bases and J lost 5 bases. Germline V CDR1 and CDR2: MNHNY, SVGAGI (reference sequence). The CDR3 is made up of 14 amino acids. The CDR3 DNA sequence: TGTGCCAGCAGTTCCCCAGGGGGTGTTACTGAAGCTTTCTTT. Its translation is CASSSPGGVTEAFF.

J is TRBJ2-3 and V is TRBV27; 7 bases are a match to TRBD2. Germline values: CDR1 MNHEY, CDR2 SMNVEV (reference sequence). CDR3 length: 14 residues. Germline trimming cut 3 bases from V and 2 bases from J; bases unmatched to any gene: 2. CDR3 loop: CASSFGGSTDTQYF. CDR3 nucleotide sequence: TGTGCCAGCAGTTTCGGGGGGTCCACAGATACGCAGTATTTT.

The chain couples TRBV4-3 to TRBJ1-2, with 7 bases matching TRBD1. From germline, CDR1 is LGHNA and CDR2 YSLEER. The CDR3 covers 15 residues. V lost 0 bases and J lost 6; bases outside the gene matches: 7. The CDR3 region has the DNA TGCGCCAGCAGCCAAGATTTCTCAGGGGGTGATGGCTACACCTTC. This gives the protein CASSQDFSGGDGYTF.

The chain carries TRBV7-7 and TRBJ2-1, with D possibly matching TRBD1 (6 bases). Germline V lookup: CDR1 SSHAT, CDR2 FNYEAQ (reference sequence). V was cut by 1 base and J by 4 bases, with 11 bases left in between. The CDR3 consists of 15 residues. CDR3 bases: TGTGCCAGCAGCTTAGATATAGGGGGATACAATGAGCAGTTCTTC. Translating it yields CASSLDIGGYNEQFF. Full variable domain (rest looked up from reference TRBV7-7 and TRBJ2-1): GAGVSQSPRYKVTKRGQDVTLRCDPISSHATLYWYQQALGQGPEFLTYFNYEAQPDKSGLPSDRFSAERPEGSISTLTIQRTEQRDSAMYRCASSLDIGGYNEQFFGPGTRLTVL.

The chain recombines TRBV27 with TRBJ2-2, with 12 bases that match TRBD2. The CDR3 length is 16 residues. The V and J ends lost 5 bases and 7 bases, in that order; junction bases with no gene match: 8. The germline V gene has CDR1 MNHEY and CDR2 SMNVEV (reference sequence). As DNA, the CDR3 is TGTGCCAGCAGTCTCAGTAGGACTAGCGGGGACGGGGAGCTGTTTTTT. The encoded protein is CASSLSRTSGDGELFF.

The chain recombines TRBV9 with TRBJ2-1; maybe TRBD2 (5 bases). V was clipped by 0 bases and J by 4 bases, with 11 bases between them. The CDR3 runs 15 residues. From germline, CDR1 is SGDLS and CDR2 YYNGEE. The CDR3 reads CASSVGRAQYNEQFF. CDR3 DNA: TGTGCCAGCAGCGTAGGGCGGGCCCAATACAATGAGCAGTTCTTC.

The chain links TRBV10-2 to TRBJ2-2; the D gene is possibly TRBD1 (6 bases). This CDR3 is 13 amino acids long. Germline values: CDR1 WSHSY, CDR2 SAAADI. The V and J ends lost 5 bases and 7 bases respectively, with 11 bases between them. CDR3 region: CASSLQGSGELFF. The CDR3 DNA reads TGCGCCAGCAGTCTGCAGGGGAGCGGGGAGCTGTTTTTT.

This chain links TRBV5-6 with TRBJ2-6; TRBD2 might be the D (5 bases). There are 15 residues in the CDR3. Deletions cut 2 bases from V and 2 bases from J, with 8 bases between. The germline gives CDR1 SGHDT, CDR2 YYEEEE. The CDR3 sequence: CASSFLGAGANVLTF. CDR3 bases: TGTGCCAGCAGCTTCCTCGGGGCTGGGGCCAACGTCCTGACTTTC.

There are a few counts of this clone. CDR3 bases: TGTGCCACCGGGGACAGGGAAAGTCCACCCCTCCACTTT. It specifies CATGDRESPPLHF. The chain recombines TRBV28 with TRBJ1-6; 9 bases fit TRBD1. The CDR3 contains 13 residues. The germline V gene has CDR1 MDHEN and CDR2 SYDVKM. V shed 10 bases and J 11 bases; nucleotides not matched to a gene: 9. Together with reference TRBV28 and TRBJ1-6, the CDR3 gives the full variable domain: DVKVTQSSRYLVKRTGEKVFLECVQDMDHENMFWYRQDPGLGLRLIYFSYDVKMKEKGDIPEGYSVSREKKERFSLILESASTNQTSMYLCATGDRESPPLHFGNGTRLTVT.

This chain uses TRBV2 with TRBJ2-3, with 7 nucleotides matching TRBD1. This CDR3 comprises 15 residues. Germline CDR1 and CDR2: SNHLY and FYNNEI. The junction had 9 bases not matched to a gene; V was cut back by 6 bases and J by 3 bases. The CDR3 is CASSPYRGLTDTQYF. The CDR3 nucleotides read TGTGCCAGCAGCCCATACAGGGGATTAACAGATACGCAGTATTTT.

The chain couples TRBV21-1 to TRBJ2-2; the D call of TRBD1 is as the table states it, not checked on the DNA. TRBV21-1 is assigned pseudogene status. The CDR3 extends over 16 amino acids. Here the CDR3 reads CASSKVPGWDTGELFF. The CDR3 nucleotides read TGTGCCAGCAGCAAAGTTCCAGGGTGGGACACCGGGGAGCTGTTTTTT.

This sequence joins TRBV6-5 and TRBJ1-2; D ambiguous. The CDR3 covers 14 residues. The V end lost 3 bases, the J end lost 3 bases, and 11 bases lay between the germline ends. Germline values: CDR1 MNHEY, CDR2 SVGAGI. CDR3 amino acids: CASSYGERYYGYTF. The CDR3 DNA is TGTGCCAGCAGTTATGGGGAGAGATACTATGGCTACACCTTC.

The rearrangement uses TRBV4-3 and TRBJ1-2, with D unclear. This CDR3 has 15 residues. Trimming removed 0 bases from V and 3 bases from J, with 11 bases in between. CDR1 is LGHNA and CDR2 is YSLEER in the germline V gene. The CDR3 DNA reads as TGCGCCAGCAGCCAAGACCCCGCACAACACTATGGCTACACCTTC. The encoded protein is CASSQDPAQHYGYTF.

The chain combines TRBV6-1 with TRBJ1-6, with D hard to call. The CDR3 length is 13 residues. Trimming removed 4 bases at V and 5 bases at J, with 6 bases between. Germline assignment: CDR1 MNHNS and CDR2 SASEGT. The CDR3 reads CASSVLDNSPLHF. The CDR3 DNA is TGTGCCAGCAGTGTACTTGATAATTCACCCCTCCACTTT.

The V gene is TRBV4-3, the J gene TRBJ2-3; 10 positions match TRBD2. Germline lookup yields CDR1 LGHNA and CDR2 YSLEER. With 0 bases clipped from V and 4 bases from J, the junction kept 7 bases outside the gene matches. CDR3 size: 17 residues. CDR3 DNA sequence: TGCGCCAGCAGCCAAGATCAAAGCGGGGGGGCCGCAGATACGCAGTATTTT. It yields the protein CASSQDQSGGAADTQYF.

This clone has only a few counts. As DNA, the CDR3 is TGTGCCAGTAGTTGGGGACAGGGAGCAAATCAGCCCCAGCATTTT. This sequence encodes CASSWGQGANQPQHF. The J gene is TRBJ1-5, the V gene TRBV19; 9 bases match TRBD1. The V segment lost 5 bases and the J segment 4 bases; nucleotides outside the gene matches: 6. CDR1 is LNHDA, CDR2 SQIVND, per germline (reference sequence). The CDR3 contains 15 residues.

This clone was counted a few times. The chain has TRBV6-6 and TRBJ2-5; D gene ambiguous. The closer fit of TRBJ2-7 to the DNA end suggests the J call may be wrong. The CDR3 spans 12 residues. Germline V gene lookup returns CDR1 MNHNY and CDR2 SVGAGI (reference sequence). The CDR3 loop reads CASSPEAYEQYF. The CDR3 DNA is TGTGCCAGCAGTCCCGAGGCCTACGAGCAGTACTTC.

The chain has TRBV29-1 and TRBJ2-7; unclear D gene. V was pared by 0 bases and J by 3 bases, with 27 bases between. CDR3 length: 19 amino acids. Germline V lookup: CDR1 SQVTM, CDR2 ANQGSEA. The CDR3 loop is CSVEDFQEEQGLISYEQYF. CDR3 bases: TGCAGCGTTGAAGATTTTCAAGAGGAACAAGGTTTGATTAGCTACGAGCAGTACTTC.

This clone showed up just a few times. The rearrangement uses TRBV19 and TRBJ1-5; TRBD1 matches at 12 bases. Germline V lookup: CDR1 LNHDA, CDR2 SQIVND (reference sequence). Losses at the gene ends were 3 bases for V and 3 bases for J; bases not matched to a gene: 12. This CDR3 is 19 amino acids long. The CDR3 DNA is TGTGCCAGTAGTATGGTGCGTTTGGGACAGGGGGCGGACAATCAGCCCCAGCATTTT. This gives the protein CASSMVRLGQGADNQPQHF. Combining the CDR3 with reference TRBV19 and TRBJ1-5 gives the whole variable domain DGGITQSPKYLFRKEGQNVTLSCEQNLNHDAMYWYRQDPGQGLRLIYYSQIVNDFQKGDIAEGYSVSREKKESFPLTVTSAQKNPTAFYLCASSMVRLGQGADNQPQHFGDGTRLSIL.

The CDR3 protein is CASSIGAGGLPQHF. The DNA of the CDR3 is TGTGCCAGTAGTATAGGGGCAGGGGGCCTGCCCCAGCATTTT. The V and J genes are TRBV19 and TRBJ1-5; 8 nucleotides agree with TRBD1. From germline, CDR1 is LNHDA and CDR2 SQIVND (reference sequence). The V and J ends lost 1 base and 9 bases, in that order; junction bases with no gene match: 5. The length of the CDR3 is 14 residues.

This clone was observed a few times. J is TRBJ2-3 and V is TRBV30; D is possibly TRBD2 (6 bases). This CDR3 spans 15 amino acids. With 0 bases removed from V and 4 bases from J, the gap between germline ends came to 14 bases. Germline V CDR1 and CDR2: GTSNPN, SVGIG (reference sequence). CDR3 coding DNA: TGTGCCTGGAGTGTCAGCGGAACGGGGGCAGATACGCAGTATTTT. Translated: CAWSVSGTGADTQYF. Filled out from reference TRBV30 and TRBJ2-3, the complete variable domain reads SQTIHQWPATLVQPVGSPLSLECTVEGTSNPNLYWYRQAAGRGLQLLFYSVGIGQISSEVPQNLSASRPQDRQFILSSKKLLLSDSGFYLCAWSVSGTGADTQYFGPGTRLTVL.

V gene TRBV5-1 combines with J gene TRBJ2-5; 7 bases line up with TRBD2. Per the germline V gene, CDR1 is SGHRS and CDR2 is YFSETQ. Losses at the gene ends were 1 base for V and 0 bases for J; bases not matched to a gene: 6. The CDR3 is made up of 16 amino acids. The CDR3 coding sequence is TGCGCCAGCAGCTTGCAACCAAGCGGGGACCAAGAGACCCAGTACTTC. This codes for CASSLQPSGDQETQYF.

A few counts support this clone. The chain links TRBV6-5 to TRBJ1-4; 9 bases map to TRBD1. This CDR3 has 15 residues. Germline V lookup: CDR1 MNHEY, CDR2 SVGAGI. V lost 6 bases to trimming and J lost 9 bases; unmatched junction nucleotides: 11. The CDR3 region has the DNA TGTGCCAGCAGCTACGCGGGACAGGGTGTCCAAAAACTGTTTTTT. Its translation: CASSYAGQGVQKLFF.